The clone carrying this T cell receptor beta chain came up many times. This specimen comes from a study of identical twins. V was shortened by 1 base and J by 8 bases, with 13 bases between the two germline ends. Germline V gives CDR1 LGHNA, CDR2 YSLEER. The length of the CDR3 is 14 residues. TCRdb re-called the 5' RACE reads through MiXCR, storing one row per CDR3 protein. In the table there are roughly 710,000 distinct CDR3 sequences, approximately 6.1% of which are singletons. Sequenced: naive T cells sorted from blood. This sequence originates from a man between 18 and 29 years old in good health. The chain employs TRBV4-3 and TRBJ2-3, with D unresolved. CDR3 nucleotides: TGCGCCAGCAGCCAAGTGCAGGACCCCTTTACGCAGTATTTT. Translation: CASSQVQDPFTQYF.